The TCR beta chain described here comes from a study of graft-versus-host responses after intestinal transplantation. Study information: Each of the recipients got a multivisceral, liver-intestinal, or isolated intestinal transplant. Every recipient had anti-thymocyte globulin induction and two to three years of tacrolimus plus steroids.

V gave up 2 bases and J gave up 0 bases, with 12 bases separating them. Looked up from germline, CDR1 is MNHEY and CDR2 is SMNVEV (reference sequence). CDR3 size: 16 residues. Using immunoSEQ multiplex PCR, the repertoire was profiled, and TCRdb retains in-frame clones only, with some absent. The table shows several thousand clones, with 30% to 40% occurring only once. Some 200,000 CFSE-labeled responder cells were plated with some 200,000 irradiated, violet-dye-labeled stimulator cells. Upon completion of the reaction, proliferating CFSE-low responders, both CD3+CD4+ and CD3+CD8+, were sorted. J is TRBJ2-3 and V is TRBV27, with a weak D call TRBD2 (6 bases). Sequenced here: alloreactive CD4+ T cells from a mixed lymphocyte reaction culture, sampled before intestinal transplant. The subset: CFSE-low proliferating T cells sorted from approximately 6-day pre-transplant mixed lymphocyte reaction (GvH or HvG direction). This clonotype originated in a human patient who received an intestinal transplant. CDR3 coding DNA: TGTGCCAGCAGTTTACTAGGGACTGAGAGCACAGATACGCAGTATTTT. Protein sequence: CASSLLGTESTDTQYF.